The rows below give T cell receptor beta chains drawn from one sample of a study of cytomegalovirus exposure and HLA in healthy donors. Method: immunoSEQ multiplex PCR; TCRdb's copy keeps in-frame clones and lacks some. The sample holds about 110,000 clones, 70% to 80% seen once. Material for sequencing was PBMCs. These receptors all stem from a man younger than 35 in good health and CMV-seronegative. Both conserved end residues are part of each CDR3. D genes are given only for firm matches. Not every row has a clone size; where given, it reads once, few, many or a size class.

j_call d_call v_call clone_size cdr3_aa cdr3_nt
TRBJ1-5 TRBD1 TRBV10-2 . CASSGTGKHQPQHF TGCGCCAGCAGTGGGACAGGGAAGCATCAGCCCCAGCATTTT
TRBJ2-3 TRBD2 TRBV28 . CASSLWGQQAGGFTDTQYF TGTGCCAGCAGTTTATGGGGCCAACAAGCGGGGGGGTTCACAGATACGCAGTATTTT
TRBJ2-2 . TRBV2 . CASRIDRMNAGELFF TGTGCCAGCAGAATCGACAGGATGAATGCCGGGGAGCTGTTTTTT
TRBJ2-1 . TRBV7-9 . CASAPGGGDNEQFF TGTGCCAGCGCGCCTGGAGGGGGGGACAATGAGCAGTTCTTC
TRBJ2-1 . TRBV21-1 . CASSPRIGEQFF TGTGCCAGCAGTCCCCGGATCGGGGAGCAGTTCTTC
TRBJ1-2 . TRBV14 once CASSPQIHRVGGYTF TGTGCCAGCAGCCCTCAAATCCACAGGGTAGGAGGCTACACCTTC
TRBJ1-2 . TRBV10-3 . CAIRESGGNYGYTF TGTGCCATCAGGGAATCGGGAGGCAACTATGGCTACACCTTC
TRBJ1-1 . TRBV23-1 . CASASGLINTEAFF TGCGCCAGCGCTAGCGGACTGATCAACACTGAAGCTTTCTTT
TRBJ1-3 . TRBV6-5 . CASSYSGAGNTIYF TGTGCCAGCAGTTATTCAGGGGCTGGAAACACCATATATTTT
TRBJ1-1 . TRBV28 once CASSSPLFRIF TGTGCCAGCAGTTCCCCTCTGTTTAGAATCTTT